This TCR beta chain emerged from a study of preoperative IRX-2 immunotherapy in early breast cancer. TCRdb keeps only in-frame clones here, not all; method: immunoSEQ multiplex PCR. The repertoire holds approximately 38,000 clones, with roughly four fifths as singletons. Germline CDR1 reads SGHNT; CDR2 reads YENEEA. CDR3 length: 16 residues. The V end was cut by 4 bases, the J end by 2 bases, with 15 bases between. This sample's treatment: preoperative locoregional IRX-2 cytokine immunotherapy. Preoperative locoregional IRX-2 cytokine immunotherapy was tested in the phase Ib source study. The chain combines TRBV11-3 with TRBJ1-5; tentatively, D is TRBD1 (5 bases). The sample consisted of lymph node tissue, taken after IRX-2 immunotherapy. This receptor was obtained from a human donor with breast cancer. The CDR3 sequence is CASSSGTRDGNQPQHF. The CDR3 region has the DNA TGTGCCAGCAGCTCGGGGACTCGGGACGGCAATCAGCCCCAGCATTTT. The full variable domain, completed using reference TRBV11-3 and TRBJ1-5, is EAGVVQSPRYKIIEKKQPVAFWCNPISGHNTLYWYLQNLGQGPELLIRYENEEAVDDSQLPKDRFSAERLKGVDSTLKIQPAELGDSAVYLCASSSGTRDGNQPQHFGDGTRLSIL.